This T cell receptor beta chain was sequenced for a study of control samples from healthy donors and cancer patients. The method was immunoSEQ multiplex PCR; TCRdb's version includes in-frame clones alone and lacks a portion of them. The sample has roughly 83,000 clones; more than 75% are singletons. The CDR3 is made up of 16 amino acids. Looked up from germline, CDR1 is LGHDT and CDR2 is YNNKEL (reference sequence). The V gene end was trimmed by 4 bases and the J gene end by 5 bases; junction bases not matched to a gene: 9. The sample was blood. This sequence joins TRBV3-1 (or the pseudogene TRBV3-2) and TRBJ2-5; 11 bases match TRBD2. This sequence originates from a woman aged 60 to 75 in good health. The CDR3 region is CASSPVAGGPGETQYF. Here the CDR3 DNA reads TGTGCCAGCAGCCCCGTAGCGGGAGGGCCGGGGGAGACCCAGTACTTC.